The 14 T cell receptor beta chains below were found in one sample sequenced in a study of tumor-infiltrating lymphocytes in primary liver carcinoma. Without any cell sorting, roughly 20-32 mg of bulk tissue yielded co-extracted RNA and DNA. cDNA specific to TCR beta was made from 500 ng of total RNA, with a constant-region primer employed for priming. Researchers made the TCR beta libraries by running three nested multiplex PCR rounds with slightly modified ARM-PCR. Investigators reported that the first two PCR rounds, at about 11 cycles each, used TRBV1-TRBV30 forward primers with a C-beta reverse primer. TCRdb used MiXCR to reprocess the multiplex PCR reads, holding one entry per CDR3 protein. In the table there are tens of thousands of distinct CDR3 sequences, approximately 71% of which are singletons. What was sequenced was liver tumor tissue from sampling region 5. This sample's subset: tumor region T5, tumor centre. The receptors here all came from a woman aged 30 to 39 with primary liver carcinoma and hepatitis B virus infection.

A word on this clonotype: Likely a read error: the CDR3 ends without its conserved phenylalanine or tryptophan. The chain uses TRBV10-3 and TRBJ2-3; 13 nucleotides match TRBD2. The CDR3 has 14 amino acids. Germline V gives CDR1 ENHRY, CDR2 SYGVKD. CDR3 sequence reads: CAPTFGLAGDTQYL. CDR3 nucleotides: TGTGCCCCAACCTTCGGACTAGCGGGAGATACTCAGTATCTT.

This clonotype has only a few counts. An end of the junction differs from the germline gene, which may be a read error. This chain joins TRBV29-1 and TRBJ2-3; D remains unclear. CDR1 SQVTM and CDR2 ANQGSEA come from the germline V gene. CDR3 length: 11 amino acids. CDR3 loop: CSHRGTYTQCF. In DNA, the CDR3 is TGCAGCCATAGAGGCACATATACGCAGTGTTTT.

This rearrangement joins TRBV4-3 to TRBJ2-3; no firm D call. Germline V lookup: CDR1 LGHNA, CDR2 YSLEER. V dropped 3 bases and J dropped 15 bases, with 34 bases sitting between them. The CDR3 covers 18 residues. The chain's CDR3 is CASSQSVWLGDPDDMQYF. CDR3 in DNA: TGCGCCAGCAGCCAGTCAGTCTGGCTGGGTGATCCCGATGATATGCAATATTTT.

About this clonotype itself: Here the CDR3 omits its conserved ending phenylalanine or tryptophan, so a read error is the likely source. This chain uses TRBV4-2 with TRBJ1-3; the D gene is possibly TRBD1 (5 bases). Germline V CDR1 and CDR2: LGHNA, YNFKEQ. The ends were cut back, 1 base at V and 4 bases at J, with 8 bases in the middle. CDR3 length: 14 residues. This CDR3 reads CASSQGRGGNTIYY. In DNA, the CDR3 is TGTGCCAGCAGCCAAGGACGGGGGGGAAACACCATATATTAT.

Regarding this clonotype: Since no conserved phenylalanine or tryptophan closes the CDR3, a read error is the likely cause. V is TRBV5-6 and J is TRBJ2-3; 7 bases align to TRBD1. The CDR3 consists of 16 residues. CDR1 and CDR2 from the germline V gene are SGHDT and YYEEEE. CDR3 in amino acids: CTSSWTGTVSTDTQYY. DNA for the CDR3: TGTACCAGCAGTTGGACCGGGACAGTGAGCACAGATACGCAGTATTAT.

Ten or more counts support this clonotype. This could be a read error, since a much larger clone is one nucleotide away. No conserved phenylalanine or tryptophan ends this CDR3, so it is likely a read error. This chain links TRBV7-9 with TRBJ2-3, with 7 bases that match TRBD2. Germline CDR1 is SEHNR and CDR2 is FQNEAQ (reference sequence). V gave up 5 bases and J gave up 6 bases; unmatched junction bases: 5. This CDR3 spans 13 amino acids. The CDR3 loop reads CASSSGNPDTQYS. As DNA, the CDR3 is TGTGCCAGCAGCAGCGGGAACCCGGATACGCAGTATTCT.

Many counts were recorded for this clonotype. Compared with germline, one end of the junction differs, possibly owing to a read error. The CDR3 reads CAGSIRAEAFF. The CDR3 coding sequence is TGTGCCGGCAGTATAAGGGCTGAAGCTTTCTTT. The chain carries TRBV28 and TRBJ1-1; D not certain. The CDR3 runs to 11 residues. Germline values: CDR1 MDHEN, CDR2 SYDVKM.

The chain combines TRBV7-3 with TRBJ2-7; 10 nucleotides match TRBD2. The CDR3 is 16 residues long. V dropped 4 bases and J dropped 5; count of bases not matched to a gene: 11. Looked up from germline, CDR1 is SGHTA and CDR2 is FQGTGA. The CDR3 sequence: CASSSPLAGRSNEQYF. CDR3 DNA: TGTGCCAGCAGCTCGCCACTAGCGGGACGAAGCAACGAGCAGTACTTC.

The V gene is TRBV11-3, the J gene TRBJ2-7; 8 nucleotides match TRBD2. The CDR3 has 13 residues. The J segment lost 7 bases and the V segment lost 4 bases, leaving 6 bases of the junction unmatched. Germline CDR1 is SGHNT and CDR2 is YENEEA. CDR3 sequence (DNA): TGTGCCAGCAGCTACGGGACTAGGGAGGAGCAGTACTTC. It translates to CASSYGTREEQYF.

Regarding this clonotype: At one end the junction does not follow the germline gene, possibly because of a read error. The CDR3 loop is CASSTRDTGRKRWSNTEVFF. The CDR3 DNA reads TGTGCCAGCAGCACTCGGGACACGGGGCGCAAGAGGTGGAGTAACACTGAAGTTTTCTTT. This chain links TRBV11-2 with TRBJ1-1; D might be TRBD1 (6 bases). Germline V gives CDR1 SGHAT, CDR2 FQNNGV. The CDR3 loop spans 20 amino acids.

The chain links TRBV6-5 to TRBJ2-6, with TRBD1 matching over 9 bases. There are 18 residues in the CDR3. Germline V CDR1 and CDR2: MNHEY, SVGAGI. The junction had 11 bases not matched to a gene; V was cut back by 6 bases and J by 2 bases. The CDR3 reads CASRTYRGLVPGANVLTF. In nucleotides, the CDR3 is TGTGCCAGCAGGACATACAGGGGGCTCGTCCCTGGGGCCAACGTCCTGACTTTC.

V is TRBV4-3 and J is TRBJ2-7, with TRBD2 matching 7 bases. Germline V gene data show CDR1 as LGHNA and CDR2 as YSLEER. The V and J ends lost 10 bases and 3 bases, in that order; junction bases with no gene match: 24. CDR3 size: 18 residues. As DNA, the CDR3 is TGCGCCACGAGCCAAGCTATGACGGGGGGTCACATTAGCTACGAGCAGTACTTC. This codes for CATSQAMTGGHISYEQYF.

The genes are TRBV4-3 and TRBJ1-2; TRBD1 might be the D (5 bases). The CDR3 spans 20 residues. The germline V gene has CDR1 LGHNA and CDR2 YSLEER. CDR3 DNA: TGCACAAGCCGCCAAGGCGAAGGAAGGGGCAGGACCGCTACTAACTATGGCTACACCTTC. The encoded protein is CTSRQGEGRGRTATNYGYTF.

The V gene is TRBV12-3 or TRBV12-4, the J gene TRBJ2-3; D is possibly TRBD2 (6 bases). Trimming cost V 7 bases and J 6 bases, with 11 bases left between them. CDR3 size: 12 residues. CDR3 in DNA: TGTGCCAGCACGCCGGGAGAGGATACGCAGTATTTT. Translation gives CASTPGEDTQYF.